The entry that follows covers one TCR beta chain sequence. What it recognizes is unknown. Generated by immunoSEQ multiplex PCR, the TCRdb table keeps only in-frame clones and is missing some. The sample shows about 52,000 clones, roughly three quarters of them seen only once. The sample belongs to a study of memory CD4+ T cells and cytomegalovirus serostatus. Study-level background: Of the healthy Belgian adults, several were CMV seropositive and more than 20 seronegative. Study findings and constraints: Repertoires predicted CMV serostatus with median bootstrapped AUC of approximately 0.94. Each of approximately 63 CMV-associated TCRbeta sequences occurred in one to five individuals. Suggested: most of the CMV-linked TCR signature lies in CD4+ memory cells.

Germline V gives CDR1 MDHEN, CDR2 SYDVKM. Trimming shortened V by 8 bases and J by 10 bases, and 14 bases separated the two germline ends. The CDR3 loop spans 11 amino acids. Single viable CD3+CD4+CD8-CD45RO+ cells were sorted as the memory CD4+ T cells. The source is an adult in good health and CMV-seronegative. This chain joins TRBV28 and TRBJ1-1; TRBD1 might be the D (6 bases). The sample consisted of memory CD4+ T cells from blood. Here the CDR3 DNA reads TGTGCCAGCGGGACCGACAGGCGAGCTTTCTTT. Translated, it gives CASGTDRRAFF.